This TCR beta chain was sequenced in a study of siplizumab effects on memory and regulatory T cells. Assays were performed on 95,000 to 100,000 TCR templates per sample. Some clones are missing from TCRdb's copy, which holds only in-frame ones; the method was immunoSEQ multiplex PCR. The sample lists 60,000 to 80,000 clones; approximately 87% were seen once. The specimen sequenced was memory CD4+ T cells sorted from blood. This receptor was identified in a human donor in good health.

The CDR3 DNA reads as TGTGCCAGCAGCTCGCAAGTACAAACAGGGTTCGAGCAGTACTTC. Protein product: CASSSQVQTGFEQYF. J is TRBJ2-7 and V is TRBV7-9; D perhaps matches TRBD1 (6 bases). Germline CDR1 is SEHNR and CDR2 is FQNEAQ (reference sequence). V lost 4 bases and J lost 6, with 19 bases in between. The CDR3 runs to 15 residues.